This is a list of T cell receptor beta chains from one sample in a study of T cell responses to AZD1222 COVID-19 vaccine. The data were produced by immunoSEQ multiplex PCR, yet TCRdb's version contains in-frame clones alone and is incomplete. The table shows 53,000 or so clones, with more than 80% occurring only once. The specimen comprised peripheral blood, sampled on day 0 of MenACWY control vaccination. All receptors derive from an adult in good health. Each CDR3 is given with its conserved first and last residue. The D gene is left open where the match is weak. A clone size is listed for some rows: how often the clone was seen (once, few, many), or a class if it is expanded.

>TRBV5-1|.|.|TRBJ2-2|15
TGCGCCAGCAGCGAAAGACCCTTGAACACCGGGGAGCTGTTTTTT
CASSERPLNTGELFF
>TRBV25-1|.|.|TRBJ1-2|13
TGTGCCAGCAGTGAATGGAAGGCGGACAGCTACACCTTC
CASSEWKADSYTF
>TRBV13|.|.|TRBJ2-7|12
TGTGCCAGCAGCCTGAGCTCCTACGAGCAGTACTTC
CASSLSSYEQYF
>TRBV28|.|TRBD2|TRBJ2-1|15
TGTGCCAGCAGTGACGCGGGGGAGGACTACAATGAGCAGTTCTTC
CASSDAGEDYNEQFF
>TRBV5-6|.|.|TRBJ2-1|11
TGTGCCAGCAGCTTGGGCGGGAAGCGGTTCTTC
CASSLGGKRFF
>TRBV3-1/TRBV3-2|.|.|TRBJ2-6|16
TGTGCCAGCAGGTTAGGGAGAGGCTCTGGGGCCAACGTCCTGACTTTC
CASRLGRGSGANVLTF
>TRBV18|.|.|TRBJ1-1|15
TGTGCCAGCTCCCCTCCCGAGACAGGGAACACTGAAGCTTTCTTT
CASSPPETGNTEAFF
>TRBV6-2/TRBV6-3|.|TRBD1|TRBJ2-5|16
TGTGCCAGCAGTATACCAAGACAGGGAGATGGGGAGACCCAGTACTTC
CASSIPRQGDGETQYF
>TRBV5-1|.|TRBD1|TRBJ1-1|15
TGCGCCAGCACCCTCCGGACAGGAAATTATGCTGAAGCTTTCTTT
CASTLRTGNYAEAFF
>TRBV10-3|.|TRBD1|TRBJ1-4|12
TGTGCCACACAGGGGGCTGATGAAAAACTGTTTTTT
CATQGADEKLFF
>TRBV12-3/TRBV12-4|.|.|TRBJ1-1|11
TGTGCCAGCAGTTCTCGTATGGGCGCTTTCTTT
CASSSRMGAFF
>TRBV6-2/TRBV6-3|.|.|TRBJ1-1|16
TGTGCCAGCACCCCCTGGATAGGGACGGAGAGCACTGAAGCTTTCTTT
CASTPWIGTESTEAFF
>TRBV11-2|.|.|TRBJ1-6|15
TGTGCCAGCAGCTTAGATCGGGGAGTGGATTCACCCCTCCACTTT
CASSLDRGVDSPLHF
>TRBV27|.|.|TRBJ2-5|11
TGTGCCAGCAGGAAGGGGGAGACCCAGTACTTC
CASRKGETQYF
>TRBV28|.|TRBD2|TRBJ2-1|16
TGTGCCAGCAGTTCCCCGACTAGCGGGGACCGCAATGAGCAGTTCTTC
CASSSPTSGDRNEQFF
>TRBV6-4|.|TRBD2|TRBJ2-1|16
TGTGCCAGCAGTGACTCTGTGGGAGGGCGTGGAAATGAGCAGTTCTTC
CASSDSVGGRGNEQFF
>TRBV6-6|.|.|TRBJ1-2|13
TGTGCCAGCAGTTACGTGGGGGTTCAGGGCTACACCTTC
CASSYVGVQGYTF
>TRBV28|few|.|TRBJ1-5|16
TGTGCCAGCAGTTTGGGGGGGGCTTATAGCAATCAGCCCCAGCATTTT
CASSLGGAYSNQPQHF
>TRBV6-1|.|.|TRBJ1-4|15
TGTGCCAGCAGTGATCCTACAGAGTATAATGAAAAACTGTTTTTT
CASSDPTEYNEKLFF
>TRBV2|.|.|TRBJ1-1|13
TGTGCCAGCAGTGAGATAATGGGAACTGAAGCTTTCTTT
CASSEIMGTEAFF
>TRBV5-1|once|TRBD1|TRBJ2-3|13
TGCGCCACCCGAGGGGGCGACACAGATACGCAGTATTTT
CATRGGDTDTQYF
>TRBV7-2|.|TRBD1|TRBJ2-3|16
TGTGCCAGCAGCAGACAGGGACAGGGGAGCACAGATACGCAGTATTTT
CASSRQGQGSTDTQYF
>TRBV28|.|.|TRBJ2-1|14
TGTGCCAGCAGCGACTCCGGCAATGAGAATGAGCAGTTCTTC
CASSDSGNENEQFF
>TRBV11-2|.|.|TRBJ2-7|15
TGTGCCAGCAGCTTAAACAGGGACTCTTCCTACGAGCAGTACTTC
CASSLNRDSSYEQYF
>TRBV10-2|once|TRBD1|TRBJ2-7|14
TGCGCCAGCAGTGAGCTACAGGGGACACCCGAGCAGTACTTC
CASSELQGTPEQYF
>TRBV6-5|.|.|TRBJ1-2|14
TGTGCCAGCAGTTACTCGAGCCAGGGTTATGGCTACACCTTC
CASSYSSQGYGYTF
>TRBV24-1|.|TRBD1|TRBJ1-2|13
TGTGCCACCAGTGATTTTCAGGGGGCGGGCTACACCTTC
CATSDFQGAGYTF
>TRBV6-1|few|.|TRBJ1-5|15
TGTGCCAGCAGTGAATTGTTGGGTAGCAATCAGCCCCAGCATTTT
CASSELLGSNQPQHF
>TRBV11-2|.|TRBD1|TRBJ2-1|14
TGTGCCAGCAGTCGCCTCACAGGGGTTAACGAGCAGTTCTTC
CASSRLTGVNEQFF
>TRBV19|once|TRBD2|TRBJ2-7|14
TGTGCCAGTAGCCGAACTAGCGGGACCTACGAGCAGTACTTC
CASSRTSGTYEQYF
>TRBV10-3|.|TRBD2|TRBJ2-2|16
TGTGCCATTGCAGCGGGAGGGCCTGGGGGCACCGGGGAGCTGTTTTTT
CAIAAGGPGGTGELFF
>TRBV7-8|.|.|TRBJ2-5|15
TGTGCCAGCAGCTTTAAAGCGTTGTACCAAGAGACCCAGTACTTC
CASSFKALYQETQYF
>TRBV10-3|few|TRBD1|TRBJ2-2|17
TGTGCCATCAGTGAGTCGTGGGTCAGGGGGCAAACCGGGGAGCTGTTTTTT
CAISESWVRGQTGELFF
>TRBV30|.|.|TRBJ2-1|13
TGTGCCTGGAGCGGCAGGAGCTACAATGAGCAGTTCTTC
CAWSGRSYNEQFF
>TRBV19|.|.|TRBJ1-1|13
TGTGCCAGTACCGCAGGGCAGGTCACTGAAGCTTTCTTT
CASTAGQVTEAFF
>TRBV3-1/TRBV3-2|.|.|TRBJ2-5|11
TGTGCCAGCAGCGAGGCTGGGACCCAGTACTTC
CASSEAGTQYF
>TRBV7-9|.|.|TRBJ2-7|12
TGTGCCAGCAGCCAGGGTATCTACGAGCAGTACTTC
CASSQGIYEQYF
>TRBV5-1|.|TRBD1|TRBJ2-1|15
TGCGCCAGCAGCGAGGGACAGGGGATCTACAATGAGCAGTTCTTC
CASSEGQGIYNEQFF
>TRBV29-1|many|TRBD2|TRBJ2-1|14
TGCAGCGTGGACGGGACTAGCGGGACGAGTGAGCAGTTCTTC
CSVDGTSGTSEQFF
>TRBV11-3|.|.|TRBJ2-3|16
TGTGCCAGCAGCCGGACGGACGGGATGGGCACAGATACGCAGTATTTT
CASSRTDGMGTDTQYF
>TRBV15|.|.|TRBJ2-1|12
TGTGCCACCAGCAGAGAGCGGGGTGAGCAGTTCTTC
CATSRERGEQFF
>TRBV6-5|.|.|TRBJ1-2|15
TGTGCCAGCAGTTACTCGACTTATGGGAACTATGGCTACACCTTC
CASSYSTYGNYGYTF
>TRBV7-8|.|.|TRBJ2-7|16
TGTGCCAGCAGCGCTCGACGGGCAGGGGTTACCCACGAGCAGTACTTC
CASSARRAGVTHEQYF
>TRBV5-1|.|.|TRBJ2-2|18
TGCGCCAGCAGCTTGGAGCGGTTGGGTAGAGCGAACACCGGGGAGCTGTTTTTT
CASSLERLGRANTGELFF